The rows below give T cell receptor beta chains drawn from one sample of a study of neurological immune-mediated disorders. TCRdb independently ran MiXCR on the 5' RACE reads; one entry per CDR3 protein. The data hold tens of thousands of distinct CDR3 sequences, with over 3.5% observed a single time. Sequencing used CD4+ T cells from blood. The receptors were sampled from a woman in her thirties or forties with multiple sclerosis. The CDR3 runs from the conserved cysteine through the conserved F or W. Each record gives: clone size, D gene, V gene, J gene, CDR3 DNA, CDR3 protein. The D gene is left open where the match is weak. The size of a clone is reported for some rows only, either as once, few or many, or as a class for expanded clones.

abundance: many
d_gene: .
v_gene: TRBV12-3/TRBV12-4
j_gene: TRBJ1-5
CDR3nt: TGTGCCAGCAGTTTCCGGGGGAATAGCAATCAGCCCCAGCATTTT
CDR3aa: CASSFRGNSNQPQHF

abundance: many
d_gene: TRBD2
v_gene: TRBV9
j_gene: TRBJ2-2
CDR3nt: TGTGCCAGCAGCGTAGCTCCTAGCGGGGCACATAACAGCGGGGAGCTGTTTTTT
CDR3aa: CASSVAPSGAHNSGELFF

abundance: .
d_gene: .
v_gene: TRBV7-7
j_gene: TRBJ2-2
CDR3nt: TGTGCTAGCAGCTTAGGGGCCGGGGAGCTGTTTTTT
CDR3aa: CASSLGAGELFF

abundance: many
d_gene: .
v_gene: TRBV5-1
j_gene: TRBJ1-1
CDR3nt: TGCGCCAGCAGACAGGACGCCAACACTGAAGCTTTCTTT
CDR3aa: CASRQDANTEAFF

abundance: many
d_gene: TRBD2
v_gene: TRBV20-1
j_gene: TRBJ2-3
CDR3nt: TGCAGTGCTAGAGACCCGACTAGCGGGAGTACGCAGTATTTT
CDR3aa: CSARDPTSGSTQYF

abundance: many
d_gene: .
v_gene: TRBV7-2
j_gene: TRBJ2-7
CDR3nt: TGTGCCAGCAGCTTAGCGGTACAGAGCCACTCCTACGAGCAGTACTTC
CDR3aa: CASSLAVQSHSYEQYF

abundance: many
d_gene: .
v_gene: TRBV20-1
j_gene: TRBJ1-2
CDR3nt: TGCAGAGGCGGGGGAGGGGAGGGCTACACCTTC
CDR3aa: CRGGGGEGYTF

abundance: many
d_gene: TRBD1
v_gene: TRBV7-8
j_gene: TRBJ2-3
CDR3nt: TGTGCCAGCAGCTTAAGTACAGGGGGTGCAGATACGCAGTATTTT
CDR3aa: CASSLSTGGADTQYF

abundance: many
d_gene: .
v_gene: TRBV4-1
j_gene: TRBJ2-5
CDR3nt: TGCGCCAGCAGCCACGTGGGCAGGGAGTTTGAGACCCAGTACTTC
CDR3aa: CASSHVGREFETQYF

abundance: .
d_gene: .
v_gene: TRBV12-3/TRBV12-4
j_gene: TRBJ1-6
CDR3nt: TGTGCCAGCAGTTTACCAGGGTTAAATTCACCCCTCCACTTT
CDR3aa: CASSLPGLNSPLHF

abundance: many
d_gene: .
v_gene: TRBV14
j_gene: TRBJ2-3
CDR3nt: TGTGCCAGCAGCCAAGTCGGGCCAGATACGCAGTATTTT
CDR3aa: CASSQVGPDTQYF

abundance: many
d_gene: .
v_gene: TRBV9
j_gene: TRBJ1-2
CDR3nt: TGTGCCAGCAGCGTAGAGGCAGGGGAGAACTATGGCTACACCTTC
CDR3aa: CASSVEAGENYGYTF

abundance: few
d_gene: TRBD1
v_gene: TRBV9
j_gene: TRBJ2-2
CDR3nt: TGTGCCAGCAGCAGACAGGGGGCGGGCACCGGGGAGCTGTTTTTT
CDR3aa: CASSRQGAGTGELFF

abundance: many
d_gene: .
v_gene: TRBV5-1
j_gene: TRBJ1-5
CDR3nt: TGCGCCAGCAGCTCGGGGGTCCCCAATCAGCCCCAGCATTTT
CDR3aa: CASSSGVPNQPQHF

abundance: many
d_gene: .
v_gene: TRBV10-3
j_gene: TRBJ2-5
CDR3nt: TGTGCCATCAGTGACTTTTTGAGGGGCCAAGAGACCCAGTACTTC
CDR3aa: CAISDFLRGQETQYF

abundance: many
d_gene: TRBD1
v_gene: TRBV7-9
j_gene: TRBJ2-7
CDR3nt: TGTGCCAGCAGCGAGGACAGGGGCTACGAGCAGTACTTC
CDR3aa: CASSEDRGYEQYF

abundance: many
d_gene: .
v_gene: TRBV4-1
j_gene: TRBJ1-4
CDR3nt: TGCGCCAGCAGCCGCGGCCGGACAATAAGGGAAAAACTGTTTTTT
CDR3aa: CASSRGRTIREKLFF

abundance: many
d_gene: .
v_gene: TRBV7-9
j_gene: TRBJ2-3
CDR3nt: TGTGCCAGCAGACAACTAGCTGGCACAGATACGCAGTATTTT
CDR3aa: CASRQLAGTDTQYF

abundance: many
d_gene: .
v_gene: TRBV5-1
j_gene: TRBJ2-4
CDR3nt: TGCGCCAGCCAAGGCGGGCACGCTGGGGAAAACATTCAGTACTTC
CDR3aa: CASQGGHAGENIQYF

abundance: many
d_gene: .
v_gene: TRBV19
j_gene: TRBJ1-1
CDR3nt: TGTGCCAGTAGTGGCTTGAGGGACACTGAAGCTTTCTTT
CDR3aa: CASSGLRDTEAFF

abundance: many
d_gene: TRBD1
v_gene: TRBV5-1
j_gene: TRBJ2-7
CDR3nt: TGCGCCAGCACCTGGACAGGGGGTGCCGAGCAGTACTTC
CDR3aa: CASTWTGGAEQYF

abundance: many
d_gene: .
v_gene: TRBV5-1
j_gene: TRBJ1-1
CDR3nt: TGCGCCAGCAGCTTGGAGGGCCCGCCGAACACTGAAGCTTTCTTT
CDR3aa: CASSLEGPPNTEAFF

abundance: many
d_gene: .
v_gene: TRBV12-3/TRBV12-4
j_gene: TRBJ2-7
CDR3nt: TGTGCCAGCAGTTTAGGGCAGGGGAGCTCCTACGAGCAGTACTTC
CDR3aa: CASSLGQGSSYEQYF

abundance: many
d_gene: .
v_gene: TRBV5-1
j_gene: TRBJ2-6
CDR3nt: TGCGCCAGCAGCTTGGGCTCTGCTGGGGCCAACGTCCTGACTTTC
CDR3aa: CASSLGSAGANVLTF

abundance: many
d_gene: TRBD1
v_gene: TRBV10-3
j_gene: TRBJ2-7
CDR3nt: TGTGCCATCAGCTCAGACAGGGGCTCCTACGAGCAGTACTTC
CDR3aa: CAISSDRGSYEQYF

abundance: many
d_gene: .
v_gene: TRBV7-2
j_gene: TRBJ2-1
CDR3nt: TGTGCCAGCAGCTGGCGGAACTCCCGGTCGAGTCACTTC
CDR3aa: CASSWRNSRSSHF

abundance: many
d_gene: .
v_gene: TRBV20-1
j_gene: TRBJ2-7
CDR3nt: TGCAGTGCTGTACAGGGCTACGAGCAGTACTTC
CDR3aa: CSAVQGYEQYF

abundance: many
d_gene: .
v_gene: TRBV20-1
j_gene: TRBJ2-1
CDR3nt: TGCAGTGCTAGAGAGGAGGCAGGGGAGCAGTTCTTC
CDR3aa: CSAREEAGEQFF

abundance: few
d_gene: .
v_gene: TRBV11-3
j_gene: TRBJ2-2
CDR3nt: TGTGCCAGCAGCCGGGGCGCCACCGGGGAGCTGTTTTTT
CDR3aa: CASSRGATGELFF

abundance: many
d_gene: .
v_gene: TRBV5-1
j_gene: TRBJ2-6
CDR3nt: TGCGCCAGCAGCCGAGGAGGGAGCTCTGGGGCCAACGTCCTGACTTTC
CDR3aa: CASSRGGSSGANVLTF

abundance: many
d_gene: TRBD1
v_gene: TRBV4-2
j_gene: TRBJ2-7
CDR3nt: TGTGCCAGCTCCGCTGCAGGGGGACAGGCCACCTACGAGCAGTACTTC
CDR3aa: CASSAAGGQATYEQYF

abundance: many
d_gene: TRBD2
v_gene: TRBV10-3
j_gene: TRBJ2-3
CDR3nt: TGTGCCTCCCGAGGGAGCGGGGAAACAGATACGCAGTATTTT
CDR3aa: CASRGSGETDTQYF

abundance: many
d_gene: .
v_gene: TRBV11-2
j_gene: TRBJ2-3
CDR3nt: TGTGCCAGCAGCTTGGGAACTAGCAGGAGTTCAGATACGCAGTATTTT
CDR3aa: CASSLGTSRSSDTQYF

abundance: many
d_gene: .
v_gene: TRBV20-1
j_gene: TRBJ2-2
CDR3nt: TGCAGTGCGAGGGACACGGGTCCCGGGGAGCTGTTTTTT
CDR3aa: CSARDTGPGELFF

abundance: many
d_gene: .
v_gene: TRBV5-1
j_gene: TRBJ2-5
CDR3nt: TGCGCCAGCAGCTTGTTAGGGGCTGAGACCCAGTACTTC
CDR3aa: CASSLLGAETQYF

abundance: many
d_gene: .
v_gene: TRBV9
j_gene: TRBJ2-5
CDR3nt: TGTGCCAGCAGCGTAGTGGGAGGTGGGGAGACCCAGTACTTC
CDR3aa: CASSVVGGGETQYF